These 26 T cell receptor beta chains share one sample of origin, sequenced in a study of blood T cell repertoires in COVID-19. Generated by immunoSEQ multiplex PCR, the TCRdb table keeps only in-frame clones and is missing some. Of 70,000 to 80,000 clones in the sample, around 84% were seen once. Sequencing was performed on peripheral blood. Every receptor here comes from a human donor in a cohort sampled during active COVID-19.

This chain uses TRBV7-6 with TRBJ1-2; D perhaps matches TRBD1 (6 bases). CDR1 is SGHVS, CDR2 FNYEAQ, per germline. V was cut by 4 bases and J by 2 bases, with 17 bases left in between. This CDR3 is built from 16 residues. The CDR3 protein is CASSSYGEGVNYGYTF. CDR3 DNA: TGTGCCAGCAGCTCCTACGGGGAGGGGGTCAACTATGGCTACACCTTC.

J is TRBJ1-2 and V is TRBV4-2; 9 bases match TRBD1. The V gene's germline CDR1 is LGHNA and CDR2 YNFKEQ. The CDR3 is made up of 15 amino acids. The J segment lost 6 bases and the V segment lost 3 bases, leaving 8 bases of the junction unmatched. The CDR3 DNA reads TGTGCCAGCAGCCATTCGGACAGGGGCGTTGATGGCTACACCTTC. It translates to CASSHSDRGVDGYTF.

This clone was seen a handful of times. The chain combines TRBV7-3 with TRBJ1-2, with a possible D match to TRBD1 (6 bases). The CDR3 consists of 16 residues. Germline assignment: CDR1 SGHTA and CDR2 FQGTGA. The V and J ends lost 5 bases and 8 bases respectively, with 24 bases between them. This CDR3 is CASSLNRDTGIGGYTF. DNA for the CDR3: TGTGCCAGCAGCCTAAACCGGGACACGGGGATTGGGGGCTACACCTTC.

The chain employs TRBV5-8 and TRBJ1-4; no definite D call. V was shortened by 0 bases and J by 8 bases, with 8 bases between the two germline ends. Germline CDR1 and CDR2: SGHTS and YDEGEE. The CDR3 covers 13 residues. The CDR3 bases are TGTGCCAGCAGCTTGGTTCGCGGGGAAAAACTGTTTTTT. Protein sequence: CASSLVRGEKLFF.

The J gene is TRBJ2-6, the V gene TRBV11-2; a possible D gene is TRBD1 (6 bases). Looked up from germline, CDR1 is SGHAT and CDR2 is FQNNGV. The V end was cut by 4 bases, the J end by 0 bases, with 16 bases between. This CDR3 is built from 18 residues. In nucleotides, the CDR3 is TGTGCCAGCAGCTATAGTCCAGGGGACCTCTCTGGGGCCAACGTCCTGACTTTC. Amino acids: CASSYSPGDLSGANVLTF.

The V and J genes are TRBV28 and TRBJ1-2; D might be TRBD1 (6 bases). Germline loops: CDR1 MDHEN, CDR2 SYDVKM. V lost 5 bases, J lost 0 bases, and 13 bases lay in between. This CDR3 has 15 amino acids. The CDR3 sequence: CASSRVDRTNYGYTF. The CDR3 DNA reads as TGTGCCAGCAGTAGGGTGGACAGAACTAACTATGGCTACACCTTC.

The chain has TRBV29-1 and TRBJ2-3, with 9 bases lining up with TRBD1. Per the germline V gene, CDR1 is SQVTM and CDR2 is ANQGSEA. This CDR3 is built from 15 residues. Losses at the gene ends were 1 base for V and 1 base for J; bases not matched to a gene: 3. The CDR3 DNA is TGCAGCGTTGAAGGACAGGGGGGTGGCACAGATACGCAGTATTTT. Its translation is CSVEGQGGGTDTQYF.

The V and J genes are TRBV10-3 and TRBJ1-2, with a tentative D call TRBD1 (5 bases). With 5 bases removed from V and 4 bases from J, the gap between germline ends came to 11 bases. CDR3 length: 13 amino acids. The germline gives CDR1 ENHRY, CDR2 SYGVKD. In DNA, the CDR3 is TGTGCCATCAGTCCAGGGTTCGGCTATGGCTACACCTTC. Translated: CAISPGFGYGYTF.

This clone was observed once. V is TRBV27 and J is TRBJ1-5; 8 nucleotides agree with TRBD1. Germline loops: CDR1 MNHEY, CDR2 SMNVEV (reference sequence). The V segment lost 3 bases and the J segment 4 bases; nucleotides outside the gene matches: 2. This CDR3 is 14 amino acids long. In nucleotides, the CDR3 is TGTGCCAGCAGTTTTGGGACAGGTAATCAGCCCCAGCATTTT. Protein sequence: CASSFGTGNQPQHF.

This chain links TRBV6-5 with TRBJ2-7; 9 bases are shared with TRBD1. Trimming removed 6 bases from V and 4 bases from J; junction bases left unmatched: 4. The CDR3 is 13 amino acids. Germline loops: CDR1 MNHEY, CDR2 SVGAGI. CDR3 in amino acids: CASSRTGVYEQYF. In DNA form, the CDR3 reads TGTGCCAGCAGCCGGACAGGGGTTTACGAGCAGTACTTC.

This clone was observed a single time. The genes are TRBV10-3 and TRBJ2-1, with TRBD2 matching 7 bases. The CDR3 consists of 13 residues. Trimming at V came to 6 bases and at J to 3 bases, leaving 2 bases not matched to a gene. Germline CDR1 and CDR2: ENHRY and SYGVKD. The CDR3 loop is CAIRGGGYNEQFF. For the CDR3, the DNA is TGTGCCATCAGGGGCGGGGGCTACAATGAGCAGTTCTTC.

The CDR3 spells CSASYSGGTDTQYF. CDR3 coding DNA: TGCAGTGCTAGTTACAGCGGGGGGACAGATACGCAGTATTTT. The chain combines TRBV20-1 with TRBJ2-3, with 9 bases identical to TRBD2. This CDR3 has 14 residues. V trimming: 3 bases; J trimming: 3 bases; junction bases outside the gene matches: 4. Germline CDR1 DFQATT, CDR2 SNEGSKA (reference sequence).

This rearrangement joins TRBV5-1 to TRBJ2-7, with 9 bases aligning to TRBD1. Trimming cost V 3 bases and J 5 bases; bases outside gene matches: 9. CDR1 and CDR2 from the germline V gene are SGHRS and YFSETQ. There are 15 residues in the CDR3. CDR3 coding DNA: TGCGCCAGCAGCTCCTCGGGACAGGGAAACCACGAGCAGTACTTC. The encoded protein is CASSSSGQGNHEQYF.

The rearrangement links TRBV5-4 to TRBJ1-2, with D possibly being TRBD1 (5 bases). Germline V lookup: CDR1 SGHNT, CDR2 YYREEE (reference sequence). Trimming took off 2 bases at V and 8 bases at J, with 16 bases between the two ends. CDR3 size: 14 residues. The CDR3 DNA follows: TGTGCCAGCAGCTTCCAGGGAGTCGCGGGGGGCTACACCTTC. This gives the protein CASSFQGVAGGYTF.

This clone was seen a few times. V usage is TRBV11-2 and J usage is TRBJ2-7; a possible D gene is TRBD2 (6 bases). The CDR3 is 14 amino acids. Trimming stripped 5 bases from V and 2 bases from J, with 13 bases between. Germline V gene lookup returns CDR1 SGHAT and CDR2 FQNNGV. This CDR3 reads CASSRGLEPYEQYF. The CDR3 DNA is TGTGCCAGCAGCCGGGGACTGGAACCCTACGAGCAGTACTTC.

The rearrangement links TRBV7-8 to TRBJ2-1; 8 positions match TRBD2. This CDR3 is 16 amino acids long. V was pared by 0 bases and J by 5 bases, with 6 bases of the junction left unmatched. In germline, CDR1 is SGHVS, CDR2 FQNEAQ. CDR3: CASSLAPGGGNNEQFF. DNA of the CDR3: TGTGCCAGCAGCTTAGCCCCCGGGGGGGGAAACAATGAGCAGTTCTTC.

This clone was observed a handful of times. The J gene is TRBJ1-6, the V gene TRBV9; 8 nucleotides agree with TRBD1. Germline CDR1 SGDLS, CDR2 YYNGEE. V dropped 4 bases and J dropped 7; count of bases not matched to a gene: 7. This CDR3 is 15 amino acids long. This chain's CDR3 is CASSSRQGWNSPLHF. The DNA for the CDR3 is TGTGCCAGCAGCTCCCGACAGGGGTGGAATTCACCCCTCCACTTT.

The chain carries TRBV6-1 and TRBJ1-5; D not certain. The CDR3 loop spans 14 amino acids. Between the trimmed V and J ends, which lost 3 bases and 1 base, there was a span of 7 bases. Germline V gives CDR1 MNHNS, CDR2 SASEGT. The CDR3 protein is CASSEAASNQPQHF. The CDR3 region has the DNA TGTGCCAGCAGTGAGGCGGCCAGCAATCAGCCCCAGCATTTT.

The V and J genes are TRBV5-1 and TRBJ1-1, with 7 positions matching TRBD1. Germline assignment: CDR1 SGHRS and CDR2 YFSETQ. Trimming cost V 0 bases and J 2 bases; bases outside gene matches: 7. The CDR3 has 16 amino acids. The CDR3 reads CASSLGPGTDNTEAFF. CDR3 nucleotide sequence: TGCGCCAGCAGCTTGGGGCCCGGGACAGATAACACTGAAGCTTTCTTT.

The genes are TRBV6-6 and TRBJ1-1; 9 nucleotides align to TRBD1. V dropped 5 bases and J dropped 5; count of bases not matched to a gene: 9. Germline-derived CDR1 and CDR2 are MNHNY and SVGAGI (reference sequence). The CDR3 is 15 amino acids. CDR3 DNA sequence: TGTGCCAGCAGTCACAAGGGACAGGGCAGAACTGAAGCTTTCTTT. Protein: CASSHKGQGRTEAFF.

This chain links TRBV2 with TRBJ1-1; 10 bases are shared with TRBD1. Germline V gives CDR1 SNHLY, CDR2 FYNNEI. This CDR3 contains 14 residues. V was pared by 3 bases and J by 10 bases, with 8 bases of the junction left unmatched. The CDR3 loop is CASSETTGGAVAFF. The CDR3 nucleotides are TGTGCCAGCAGTGAGACGACAGGGGGCGCGGTAGCTTTCTTT.

V and J are TRBV28 and TRBJ1-5; TRBD1 is a possible D gene (5 bases). Deletions cut 6 bases from V and 2 bases from J, with 5 bases between. The CDR3 totals 12 residues. Germline assignment: CDR1 MDHEN and CDR2 SYDVKM. The CDR3 sequence: CASSRGNQPQHF. CDR3 sequence (DNA): TGTGCCAGCAGCAGGGGCAATCAGCCCCAGCATTTT.

This rearrangement joins TRBV7-2 to TRBJ1-1, with D perhaps TRBD1 (6 bases). The V gene lost 3 bases and the J gene lost 0 bases, with 8 bases spanning the gap. The V gene's germline CDR1 is SGHTA and CDR2 FQGNSA. The CDR3 loop spans 14 amino acids. CDR3 sequence: CASSLDRMNTEAFF. The DNA for the CDR3 is TGTGCCAGCAGCTTGGACAGAATGAACACTGAAGCTTTCTTT.

V is TRBV2 and J is TRBJ2-3; the match to TRBD2 covers 8 bases. V lost 8 bases, J lost 2 bases, and 9 bases stayed unmatched. The germline CDR1 and CDR2 sequences are SNHLY and FYNNEI. This CDR3 comprises 15 residues. The CDR3: CASAGLAGTTDTQYF. The DNA of the CDR3 is TGTGCCAGCGCGGGGCTAGCGGGCACCACAGATACGCAGTATTTT.

This clone has just a few counts. This chain connects TRBV7-9 to TRBJ1-2, with 7 nucleotides matching TRBD1. V lost 5 bases to trimming and J lost 6 bases; unmatched junction nucleotides: 9. The CDR3 spans 14 residues. Per the germline V gene, CDR1 is SEHNR and CDR2 is FQNEAQ (reference sequence). The CDR3 DNA reads TGTGCCAGCAGCAAGGGAACAGGGGAGGATGGCTACACCTTC. Protein: CASSKGTGEDGYTF.

V gene TRBV14 combines with J gene TRBJ2-7; 8 bases line up with TRBD1. Germline loops: CDR1 SGHDN, CDR2 FVKESK. This CDR3 has 13 residues. Trimming cost V 6 bases and J 6 bases; bases outside gene matches: 7. CDR3 sequence reads: CASRLGQGREQYF. CDR3 DNA sequence: TGTGCCAGCAGACTCGGACAGGGACGCGAGCAGTACTTC.